The next 3 T cell receptor beta chains were all read from a single sample in a study of graft-versus-host responses after intestinal transplantation (dated by TCRdb to the early 2020s). The sample's time point label is to be understood as: cells obtained before transplantation from donor or recipient. Their antigen targets remain unknown. To prepare the library, the immunoSEQ multiplex PCR assay was applied. TCRdb stores this immuneACCESS table with in-frame sequences only. Part of the clones is absent; in the studies checked, under half of the shortfall reflects unresolved V genes, and no reason is known for the rest. This sample lists about 99,000 clones; over 85% were detected once. The ten top clones hold approximately 1.2% of the sample. Material: unstimulated CD8+ T cells sorted from spleen or lymph node cells, obtained before intestinal transplant. The receptors come from a human donor who received an intestinal transplant.

The rearrangement links TRBV29-1 to TRBJ2-3; the match to TRBD1 covers 9 bases. V trimming: 4 bases; J trimming: 0 bases; junction bases outside the gene matches: 11. Germline CDR1 reads SQVTM; CDR2 reads ANQGSEA. The CDR3 consists of 17 residues. The CDR3 sequence: CSVVGTGTFPSTDTQYF. CDR3 sequence (DNA): TGCAGCGTTGTGGGGACAGGGACCTTCCCTAGCACAGATACGCAGTATTTT.

This clone has more than one count but fewer than ten. The chain combines TRBV7-9 with TRBJ1-1; D is uncertain. Trimming cost V 3 bases and J 2 bases, with 10 bases left between them. This CDR3 has 14 amino acids. Germline loops: CDR1 SEHNR, CDR2 FQNEAQ (reference sequence). CDR3 nucleotide sequence: TGTGCCAGCAGCTTGCCCCTTCCTAACACTGAAGCTTTCTTT. Amino acids: CASSLPLPNTEAFF.

The chain carries TRBV7-9 and TRBJ2-3; D is undetermined. Per the germline V gene, CDR1 is SEHNR and CDR2 is FQNEAQ (reference sequence). V was trimmed by 5 bases and J by 2 bases, leaving 14 bases between them. The CDR3 runs 15 residues. The CDR3 sequence: CASSLVIDNTDTQYF. In DNA form, the CDR3 reads TGTGCCAGCAGCCTGGTCATAGATAACACAGATACGCAGTATTTT.